A single sample is the source of the 30 T cell receptor beta chains below, sequenced in a study of blood T cells in healthy people across ages (dated by TCRdb to 2013 to 2016). Library generation was performed with 5' RACE. Sequencing instrument: Illumina HiSeq 2500. A second PCR of roughly 6 to 12 cycles was performed with a sample-barcoded 5' primer and a J-beta primer mix. TCRdb ran its own pipeline on the public reads, namely fastp trimming at Q25 and MiXCR clone calling, and kept in-frame beta chains. When rows share a CDR3 protein, they turn into one entry using the most common DNA and genes. Across this sample there are roughly 680,000 distinct CDR3 sequences, with roughly half seen only once. Around an eighth of the sample lies in the top ten. The source material was blood. Source of these receptors: a woman of 80 years or more in good health.

Here the CDR3 reads CASSCQSGSRELFF. In DNA, the CDR3 is TGTGCCAGCAGTTGTCAATCCGGGAGCAGGGAGCTGTTTTTT. The chain recombines TRBV6-2 or TRBV6-3 with TRBJ2-2; D is possibly TRBD2 (6 bases). The CDR3 totals 14 residues. Per the germline V gene, CDR1 is MNHEY and CDR2 is SVGEGT. With 4 bases removed from V and 9 bases from J, the gap between germline ends came to 15 bases.

The chain recombines TRBV20-1 with TRBJ1-2; D is unresolved. Trimming stripped 3 bases from V and 4 bases from J, with 21 bases between. Per germline, CDR1 DFQATT and CDR2 SNEGSKA (reference sequence). CDR3 length: 16 residues. CDR3 sequence reads: CSARGFGIGGIYGYTF. For the CDR3, the DNA is TGCAGTGCTAGGGGGTTCGGAATCGGAGGCATCTATGGCTACACCTTC.

This clonotype was seen ten or more times. Here the CDR3 reads CATSREGSYNEQFF. CDR3 sequence (DNA): TGTGCCACGAGCAGGGAGGGATCCTACAATGAGCAGTTCTTC. This chain links TRBV7-2 with TRBJ2-1; 7 positions match TRBD2. Germline lookup yields CDR1 SGHTA and CDR2 FQGNSA. V dropped 10 bases and J dropped 1; count of bases not matched to a gene: 7. The CDR3 totals 14 residues. Together with reference TRBV7-2 and TRBJ2-1, the CDR3 gives the full variable domain: GAGVSQSPSNKVTEKGKDVELRCDPISGHTALYWYRQSLGQGLEFLIYFQGNSAPDKSGLPSDRFSAERTGGSVSTLTIQRTQQEDSAVYLCATSREGSYNEQFFGPGTRLTVL.

As concerns this clonotype: A read error may explain this, as a much larger clone is one base away. The chain is built from TRBV12-3 or TRBV12-4 and TRBJ2-7; the D gene is possibly TRBD2 (5 bases). This CDR3 has 15 amino acids. V shed 2 bases and J shed 0 bases, with 11 bases lying between them. In DNA, the CDR3 is TGTGCCAGCAGTTTAAGTCGAGCGGACTCCTACGAGCAGTACTTC. It translates to CASSLSRADSYEQYF.

This clonotype has a single count. The chain combines TRBV29-1 with TRBJ2-5, with 7 bases that match TRBD1. The J call may be wrong; the DNA end is better matched by TRBJ2-7. This CDR3 is 13 amino acids long. CDR1 and CDR2 (germline): SQVTM, ANQGSEA. The CDR3 loop reads CSVGWDSPYEQYF. The CDR3 coding sequence is TGCAGCGTGGGTTGGGACAGTCCCTACGAGCAGTACTTC.

Comment on this clonotype: This may stem from a read error, because a much larger clone lies one nucleotide away. J is TRBJ2-1 and V is TRBV18, with 9 bases aligning to TRBD1. There are 15 residues in the CDR3. Germline CDR1 KGHSH, CDR2 LQKENI. The CDR3 nucleotides read TGTGCCAGCTCACCGGACAGGGGCATCTACAAGGAGCAGTTCTTC. Encoded protein: CASSPDRGIYKEQFF.

The chain uses TRBV7-2 and TRBJ2-3; D may be TRBD2 (6 bases). Germline CDR1 reads SGHTA; CDR2 reads FQGNSA. CDR3 length: 14 amino acids. Deletions cut 3 bases from V and 6 bases from J, with 13 bases between. CDR3 in DNA: TGTGCCAGCAGCTTGGGACTCCTCCCGGATACGCAGTATTTT. Protein: CASSLGLLPDTQYF.

This sequence joins TRBV10-3 and TRBJ2-1, with 10 bases aligning to TRBD1. V was pared by 11 bases and J by 7 bases, with 11 bases of the junction left unmatched. The CDR3 extends over 14 amino acids. Germline CDR1 and CDR2: ENHRY and SYGVKD. For the CDR3, the DNA is TGTGCCTTCACCCCAGGACAGGGGGTAAATGAGCAGTTCTTC. It translates to CAFTPGQGVNEQFF.

This clonotype showed up many times. This chain connects TRBV5-6 to TRBJ2-1, with a weak D call TRBD1 (6 bases). CDR3 length: 12 residues. Trimming pared 3 bases from V and 9 bases from J, leaving 10 bases between. Germline CDR1 SGHDT, CDR2 YYEEEE. The CDR3 loop is CASSSQGFEQFF. For the CDR3, the DNA is TGTGCCAGCAGCTCCCAGGGGTTTGAGCAGTTCTTC.

This clonotype was counted at least ten times. V gene TRBV20-1 combines with J gene TRBJ2-5; D is uncertain. Looked up from germline, CDR1 is DFQATT and CDR2 is SNEGSKA (reference sequence). The CDR3 length is 14 residues. Trimming pared 5 bases from V and 0 bases from J, leaving 13 bases between. As DNA, the CDR3 is TGCAGTGCTCCCAAAAATATGAACCAAGAGACCCAGTACTTC. Protein: CSAPKNMNQETQYF.

The gene calls are TRBV3-1 and TRBJ1-4, with D perhaps matching TRBD1 (5 bases). CDR1 is LGHDT, CDR2 YNNKEL, per germline (reference sequence). V lost 7 bases and J lost 7, with 16 bases in between. The CDR3 totals 14 residues. The CDR3 spells CASTQRGSGEKLFF. The DNA for the CDR3 is TGTGCCAGCACCCAGAGGGGATCGGGTGAAAAACTGTTTTTT.

The genes are TRBV4-3 and TRBJ2-1; D is undetermined. The CDR3 consists of 15 residues. Trimming took 3 bases from V and 5 from J, leaving 14 bases between them. CDR1 is LGHNA and CDR2 is YSLEER in the germline V gene. The DNA for the CDR3 is TGCGCCAGCAGCCACGCCTCGAAGGGTAACAATGAGCAGTTCTTC. Translated: CASSHASKGNNEQFF.

This clonotype appeared a few times. CDR3 residues: CASSLDPTNEKLFF. The CDR3 nucleotides are TGTGCCAGCAGCTTAGATCCAACTAATGAAAAACTGTTTTTT. The V and J genes are TRBV7-6 and TRBJ1-4; no firm D call. In germline, CDR1 is SGHVS, CDR2 FNYEAQ. V gave up 1 base and J gave up 0 bases, with 3 bases separating them. This CDR3 spans 14 amino acids.

The V and J genes are TRBV20-1 and TRBJ2-3; tentative D call: TRBD2 (6 bases). V dropped 8 bases and J dropped 5 bases, with 14 bases sitting between them. Per germline, CDR1 DFQATT and CDR2 SNEGSKA (reference sequence). The CDR3 length is 12 residues. CDR3 bases: TGCAGTATCCGGGACTCTCGAGATACGCAGTATTTT. It is translated as CSIRDSRDTQYF.

As regards this clonotype: A much larger clone differs by one base, so this may be a read error. The V call is TRBV28, the J call TRBJ2-3; possibly TRBD1 for D (5 bases). Germline lookup yields CDR1 MDHEN and CDR2 SYDVKM. The germline V and J ends were trimmed by 7 bases and 4 bases, with 18 bases remaining between them. This CDR3 is built from 15 residues. The CDR3 region is CASTNSQLGPDTQYF. The CDR3 DNA is TGTGCCAGCACCAACAGCCAATTGGGGCCAGATACGCAGTATTTT.

The V gene is TRBV7-9, the J gene TRBJ2-7; D remains ambiguous. This CDR3 is 14 amino acids long. The V end was cut by 5 bases, the J end by 0 bases, with 11 bases between. CDR1 SEHNR and CDR2 FQNEAQ come from the germline V gene (reference sequence). DNA of the CDR3: TGTGCCAGCAGCGTAAACGCTGCCTCCTACGAGCAGTACTTC. Its protein is CASSVNAASYEQYF.

The gene calls are TRBV6-5 and TRBJ2-7, with D possibly being TRBD1 or TRBD2 (5 bases each). The CDR3 has 17 amino acids. Germline assignment: CDR1 MNHEY and CDR2 SVGAGI. V shed 4 bases and J shed 7 bases, with 26 bases lying between them. In nucleotides, the CDR3 is TGTGCCAGCAGTTCCTCCCTAGGCGTCGGGAAGGGGAGAGAGCAGTACTTC. It translates to CASSSSLGVGKGREQYF.

This clonotype was found a few times. The genes are TRBV3-1 and TRBJ1-2; 7 bases fit TRBD1. Germline CDR1 reads LGHDT; CDR2 reads YNNKEL (reference sequence). The CDR3 consists of 15 residues. With 1 base clipped from V and 8 bases from J, the junction kept 10 bases outside the gene matches. The CDR3 loop is CASSQGARQGEGYTF. CDR3 bases: TGTGCCAGCAGCCAAGGGGCCCGGCAGGGGGAGGGCTACACCTTC.

The rearrangement joins TRBV2 to TRBJ1-1, with D uncertain. V dropped 2 bases and J dropped 6 bases, with 19 bases sitting between them. This CDR3 comprises 16 residues. CDR1 is SNHLY, CDR2 FYNNEI, per germline. Here the CDR3 reads CASSERPVGEGPEAFF. The CDR3 nucleotides read TGTGCCAGCAGTGAACGTCCCGTCGGGGAGGGTCCTGAAGCTTTCTTT.

With regard to this clonotype: With a much larger clone just one base away, this may be a read error. The chain couples TRBV5-1 to TRBJ2-1; D perhaps matches TRBD1 (6 bases). Looked up from germline, CDR1 is SGHRS and CDR2 is YFSETQ. CDR3 length equals 14 residues. The CDR3 sequence: CASRSQGSYKEQFF. The CDR3 nucleotides read TGCGCCAGCAGATCACAGGGCTCCTACAAGGAGCAGTTCTTC.

The rearrangement links TRBV7-9 to TRBJ2-7, with 12 positions matching TRBD2. Trimming cost V 5 bases and J 2 bases; bases outside gene matches: 4. This CDR3 has 15 residues. Germline assignment: CDR1 SEHNR and CDR2 FQNEAQ (reference sequence). The CDR3 protein is CASSTSGRLPYEQYF. Here the CDR3 DNA reads TGTGCCAGCAGCACTAGCGGGAGGCTCCCCTACGAGCAGTACTTC.

This clonotype showed up many times. The V call is TRBV11-3, the J call TRBJ2-1; D might be TRBD2 (7 bases). Trimming took off 0 bases at V and 10 bases at J, with 10 bases between the two ends. The CDR3 has 13 residues. Germline V gives CDR1 SGHNT, CDR2 YENEEA. The CDR3 sequence: CASSLDTGGEQFF. The CDR3 nucleotides read TGTGCCAGCAGCTTAGATACGGGGGGCGAGCAGTTCTTC.

This clonotype was recorded many times. The rearrangement joins TRBV27 to TRBJ2-1; either TRBD1 or TRBD2 may fit D (6 bases each). From germline, CDR1 is MNHEY and CDR2 SMNVEV (reference sequence). This CDR3 has 15 residues. Trimming shortened V by 2 bases and J by 4 bases, and 12 bases separated the two germline ends. In DNA, the CDR3 is TGTGCCAGCAGTTTAGAGGGGGGCCGGTACAATGAGCAGTTCTTC. This translates into CASSLEGGRYNEQFF.

The chain couples TRBV3-1 to TRBJ2-4, with D perhaps assigned TRBD1 or TRBD2 (5 bases each). Germline CDR1 and CDR2: LGHDT and YNNKEL (reference sequence). Between the trimmed V and J ends, which lost 0 bases and 2 bases, there was a span of 23 bases. The CDR3 has 20 amino acids. The CDR3 DNA sequence: TGTGCCAGCAGCCAAGATCTTCAGGGAAGGACGCAGCGGTCCAAAAACATTCAGTACTTC. Encoded protein: CASSQDLQGRTQRSKNIQYF. The variable domain in full, completed from reference TRBV3-1 and TRBJ2-4, reads DTAVSQTPKYLVTQMGNDKSIKCEQNLGHDTMYWYKQDSKKFLKIMFSYNNKELIINETVPNRFSPKSPDKAHLNLHINSLELGDSAVYFCASSQDLQGRTQRSKNIQYFGAGTRLSVL.

Note on this clonotype: It may be a read error: a sequence one base away is much more abundant. The genes are TRBV11-1 and TRBJ2-3; 13 positions agree with TRBD2. The CDR3 extends over 18 amino acids. The germline gives CDR1 SGHAT, CDR2 FQDESV (reference sequence). CDR3 nucleotides: TGTGCCAGCAGCTGGACTAGCGGGAGTGTTGCCTCCACAAATACGCAGTATTTT. This codes for CASSWTSGSVASTNTQYF.

This sequence joins TRBV5-1 and TRBJ2-2; D remains ambiguous. CDR1 and CDR2 from the germline V gene are SGHRS and YFSETQ. The V gene lost 4 bases and the J gene lost 4 bases, with 8 bases spanning the gap. The CDR3 is 13 residues long. CDR3 loop: CASSVFGTGELFF. The CDR3 DNA follows: TGCGCCAGCAGCGTGTTTGGCACCGGGGAGCTGTTTTTT. The full variable domain, its missing parts supplied by reference TRBV5-1 and TRBJ2-2, is KAGVTQTPRYLIKTRGQQVTLSCSPISGHRSVSWYQQTPGQGLQFLFEYFSETQRNKGNFPGRFSGRQFSNSRSEMNVSTLELGDSALYLCASSVFGTGELFFGEGSRLTVL.

Comments on this clonotype: This could be a read error, since a much larger clone is one nucleotide away. The chain employs TRBV6-2 or TRBV6-3 and TRBJ2-1; 9 bases fit TRBD2. From germline, CDR1 is MNHEY and CDR2 SVGEGT. CDR3 size: 14 residues. The CDR3 is CASSYWGLANKQFF. CDR3 nucleotides: TGTGCCAGCAGTTACTGGGGACTAGCCAATAAGCAGTTCTTC.

This clonotype was counted once. This rearrangement joins TRBV12-3 or TRBV12-4 to TRBJ2-5; 12 bases map to TRBD2. The CDR3 is made up of 15 amino acids. V shed 5 bases and J 5 bases; nucleotides not matched to a gene: 6. This CDR3 is CASSNLAGGRETQYF. As DNA, the CDR3 is TGTGCCAGCAGTAACCTAGCGGGGGGGCGGGAGACCCAGTACTTC.

The V gene is TRBV20-1, the J gene TRBJ2-5; weak D call: TRBD1 (6 bases). V dropped 2 bases and J dropped 11 bases, with 21 bases sitting between them. CDR3 size: 14 residues. From germline, CDR1 is DFQATT and CDR2 SNEGSKA (reference sequence). The CDR3 reads CSARQTGYLSEQYF. The CDR3 bases are TGCAGTGCTAGACAAACAGGGTATTTAAGTGAGCAGTACTTC.

This clonotype was detected only a few times. The chain links TRBV7-8 to TRBJ1-5, with D hard to call. The V and J ends lost 1 base and 2 bases respectively, with 9 bases between them. The germline V gene encodes CDR1 SGHVS and CDR2 FQNEAQ. The CDR3 consists of 15 residues. Here the CDR3 DNA reads TGTGCCAGCAGCTTAGTTAGGTGGGGCAATCAGCCCCAGCATTTT. This gives the protein CASSLVRWGNQPQHF.